A single sample is the source of the 29 T cell receptor beta chains below, sequenced in a study of blood T cell repertoires in COVID-19. Method: immunoSEQ multiplex PCR; TCRdb's copy keeps in-frame clones and lacks some. The table has approximately 360,000 clones, over 75% seen once. Sequencing was performed on PBMCs or T cells enriched from blood (not recorded which). The receptors shown here come from a woman in her twenties or thirties with acute COVID-19.

The CDR3 DNA is TGTGCCAGCAGCCCGAGGGCGGGACAGGCATACAATGAGCAGTTCTTC. Its protein is CASSPRAGQAYNEQFF. The rearrangement links TRBV5-5 to TRBJ2-1; 8 nucleotides agree with TRBD1. CDR1 and CDR2 (germline): SGHKS, YYEKEE (reference sequence). The trim removed 4 bases at V and 4 bases at J, leaving 10 bases unmatched. This CDR3 is 16 amino acids long.

The V gene is TRBV9, the J gene TRBJ2-7; 7 nucleotides match TRBD1. V was pared by 3 bases and J by 2 bases, with 5 bases of the junction left unmatched. The CDR3 loop spans 14 amino acids. Germline V gene sequence: CDR1 SGDLS, CDR2 YYNGEE. The CDR3 here is CASSGSGTAYEQYF. In DNA form, the CDR3 reads TGTGCCAGCAGCGGCTCCGGGACAGCCTACGAGCAGTACTTC.

This clone turned up a few times. This rearrangement joins TRBV10-3 to TRBJ2-7, with D perhaps matching TRBD1 (5 bases). V was clipped by 4 bases and J by 4 bases, with 17 bases between them. The CDR3 extends over 15 amino acids. The germline V gene has CDR1 ENHRY and CDR2 SYGVKD. The CDR3 loop is CAISGAMTQEYEQYF. In nucleotides, the CDR3 is TGTGCCATCAGTGGAGCCATGACACAGGAATACGAGCAGTACTTC.

The V call is TRBV12-3 or TRBV12-4, the J call TRBJ2-7; perhaps TRBD1 as D (5 bases). V lost 2 bases and J lost 4, with 9 bases in between. The CDR3 covers 13 residues. Here the CDR3 DNA reads TGTGCCAGCAGTTTAAGGGGTTCATACGAGCAGTACTTC. Translated, it gives CASSLRGSYEQYF.

The V gene is TRBV4-1, the J gene TRBJ1-5, with 9 bases aligning to TRBD1. The ends lost 3 bases at V and 10 bases at J; junction bases unmatched: 13. Germline V gene sequence: CDR1 MGHRA, CDR2 YSYEKL. CDR3 length equals 16 residues. The CDR3 coding sequence is TGCGCCAGCAGCCACCGGGACAGGGTCCCCCACCGTCCCCAGCATTTT. Translated: CASSHRDRVPHRPQHF.

Of note for this clone: The conserved phenylalanine or tryptophan is not found at the CDR3 terminus, so this likely reflects a read error. The DNA is omitted, as the CDR3 cannot be located on it reliably, and the CDR3 follows TCRdb's listing. The chain is built from TRBV5-1 and TRBJ2-7; TRBD1 is the table's D call, not checked against the DNA. Germline CDR1 and CDR2: SGHRS and YFSETQ. The CDR3 spans 13 amino acids, including both terminal residues. CDR3 residues: CASSLVPQGALNL.

This clone was seen only a few times. The chain carries TRBV12-3 or TRBV12-4 and TRBJ1-2; D gene uncertain. The CDR3 sequence is 13 residues long. V lost 5 bases, J lost 4 bases, and 11 bases lay in between. The CDR3 protein is CASSRRGFYGYTF. The CDR3, as DNA: TGTGCCAGCAGTCGCCGGGGATTCTATGGCTACACCTTC.

The CDR3 protein is CASSLVAGGEQYF. In DNA, the CDR3 is TGTGCCAGCAGCTTAGTAGCGGGGGGCGAGCAGTACTTC. The chain combines TRBV11-3 with TRBJ2-7; 10 positions agree with TRBD2. The V gene end was trimmed by 1 base and the J gene end by 6 bases; junction bases not matched to a gene: 0. Germline V lookup: CDR1 SGHNT, CDR2 YENEEA. The CDR3 loop spans 13 amino acids.

This clone has a single count. The chain has TRBV5-5 and TRBJ2-2; D gene ambiguous. Looked up from germline, CDR1 is SGHKS and CDR2 is YYEKEE (reference sequence). Trimming pared 0 bases from V and 6 bases from J, leaving 6 bases between. There are 13 residues in the CDR3. The CDR3 sequence is CASSLDIPGELFF. In DNA, the CDR3 is TGTGCCAGCAGCTTGGACATACCCGGGGAGCTGTTTTTT.

The chain employs TRBV7-3 and TRBJ2-7; a possible D gene is TRBD2 (5 bases). The CDR3 contains 14 residues. Germline CDR1 reads SGHTA; CDR2 reads FQGTGA. V lost 5 bases to trimming and J lost 2 bases, with 13 bases between them. CDR3 residues: CASSQGGSTYEQYF. The CDR3 DNA reads as TGTGCCAGCAGCCAAGGAGGTTCAACCTACGAGCAGTACTTC.

This clone was recorded once. The CDR3 region is CASKTRGRLNTGELFF. CDR3 nucleotides: TGTGCCAGTAAGACGCGGGGGCGTCTGAACACCGGGGAGCTGTTTTTT. The chain links TRBV19 to TRBJ2-2; D is perhaps TRBD2 (7 bases). This CDR3 has 16 residues. Between the trimmed V and J ends, which lost 7 bases and 1 base, there was a span of 16 bases. CDR1 and CDR2 from the germline V gene are LNHDA and SQIVND (reference sequence).

In this sample, this clone turned up once. The chain links TRBV7-6 to TRBJ2-7; 15 bases align to TRBD2. This CDR3 is built from 14 residues. V was clipped by 6 bases and J by 4 bases; unmatched bases: 1. The V gene's germline CDR1 is SGHVS and CDR2 FNYEAQ. Here the CDR3 reads CASSGLAGGYEQYF. In DNA, the CDR3 is TGTGCCAGCAGTGGACTAGCGGGAGGGTACGAGCAGTACTTC. Full variable domain (missing parts from reference TRBV7-6 and TRBJ2-7): GAGVSQSPRYKVTKRGQDVALRCDPISGHVSLYWYRQALGQGPEFLTYFNYEAQQDKSGLPNDRFSAERPEGSISTLTIQRTEQRDSAMYRCASSGLAGGYEQYFGPGTRLTVT.

V and J are TRBV5-1 and TRBJ1-3, with D tentatively TRBD1 (6 bases). In germline, CDR1 is SGHRS, CDR2 YFSETQ. V was shortened by 4 bases and J by 0 bases, with 23 bases between the two germline ends. The CDR3 sequence is 19 residues long. CDR3 nucleotide sequence: TGCGCCAGCAGCGTTGGGAGCTCAGGGGCCTACTACTCTGGAAACACCATATATTTT. It translates to CASSVGSSGAYYSGNTIYF.

V gene TRBV18 combines with J gene TRBJ2-7; tentative D call: TRBD1 (6 bases). The CDR3 loop spans 14 amino acids. V lost 3 bases to trimming and J lost 2 bases, with 11 bases between them. Germline V lookup: CDR1 KGHSH, CDR2 LQKENI. CDR3 loop: CASSPRQDTYEQYF. Written as DNA, the CDR3 is TGTGCCAGCTCACCTCGACAGGATACCTACGAGCAGTACTTC.

This clone was counted once. The V gene is TRBV3-1 (or the pseudogene TRBV3-2), the J gene TRBJ2-3; 11 bases fit TRBD2. The V and J ends lost 1 base and 2 bases, in that order; junction bases with no gene match: 8. CDR3 size: 18 residues. CDR1 LGHDT and CDR2 YNNKEL come from the germline V gene (reference sequence). CDR3 amino acids: CASSQVPIAGGNTDTQYF. CDR3 nucleotide sequence: TGTGCCAGCAGCCAAGTTCCGATAGCGGGGGGGAACACAGATACGCAGTATTTT.

The chain employs TRBV7-2 and TRBJ2-6, with D unresolved. The CDR3 has 16 amino acids. Looked up from germline, CDR1 is SGHTA and CDR2 is FQGNSA. V gave up 3 bases and J gave up 1 base, with 10 bases separating them. The DNA for the CDR3 is TGTGCCAGCAGCTTTTTGAGTACTTCTGGGGCCAACGTCCTGACTTTC. It is translated as CASSFLSTSGANVLTF.

V gene TRBV12-2 combines with J gene TRBJ2-7; the listed D gene, TRBD2, was not tested against the DNA. TRBV12-2 is a recognized pseudogene. The length of the CDR3 is 15 residues. The CDR3 region is CASRLPPLSGYEQYF. The CDR3 DNA sequence: TGTGCAAGTCGCTTACCCCCGCTTAGTGGCTACGAGCAGTACTTC.

This rearrangement joins TRBV25-1 to TRBJ2-7; 9 positions agree with TRBD1. Germline CDR1 reads MGHDK; CDR2 reads SYGVNS. V shed 5 bases, J shed 5 bases, and the junction held 7 bases outside the gene matches. This CDR3 is built from 14 residues. CDR3 protein: CASSPGTGRNEQYF. CDR3 DNA sequence: TGTGCCAGCAGTCCCGGGACAGGGAGGAACGAGCAGTACTTC.

The V gene is TRBV5-1, the J gene TRBJ2-2; possibly TRBD2 for D (6 bases). Germline V gives CDR1 SGHRS, CDR2 YFSETQ. The CDR3 length is 15 residues. Trimming cost V 6 bases and J 1 base, with 13 bases left between them. The CDR3 DNA is TGCGCCAGCACCACCGGGACTGAGAACACCGGGGAGCTGTTTTTT. Residues: CASTTGTENTGELFF. The full variable domain, completed using reference TRBV5-1 and TRBJ2-2, is KAGVTQTPRYLIKTRGQQVTLSCSPISGHRSVSWYQQTPGQGLQFLFEYFSETQRNKGNFPGRFSGRQFSNSRSEMNVSTLELGDSALYLCASTTGTENTGELFFGEGSRLTVL.

This clone was seen a few times. This chain joins TRBV13 and TRBJ1-1; D is ambiguous. V was cut by 0 bases and J by 4 bases, with 9 bases left in between. The germline V gene encodes CDR1 PRHDT and CDR2 FYEKMQ (reference sequence). The CDR3 loop spans 14 amino acids. CDR3 nucleotide sequence: TGTGCCAGCAGCTTAGGCCGCAGCGGCACTGAAGCTTTCTTT. Its protein product is CASSLGRSGTEAFF.

On this clone itself: This same CDR3 is encoded by further DNA sequences in the sample. This chain links TRBV18 with TRBJ1-5; TRBD1 agrees at 9 bases. The length of the CDR3 is 15 residues. Losses at the gene ends were 1 base for V and 4 bases for J; bases not matched to a gene: 2. Germline V lookup: CDR1 KGHSH, CDR2 LQKENI. The CDR3 region is CASSPRTGENQPQHF. The CDR3 DNA reads as TGTGCCAGCTCACCACGGACAGGGGAAAATCAGCCCCAGCATTTT.

J is TRBJ2-7 and V is TRBV5-6, with D possibly being TRBD2 (5 bases). Germline CDR1 reads SGHDT; CDR2 reads YYEEEE. The CDR3 runs to 14 residues. V lost 1 base to trimming and J lost 1 base, with 9 bases between them. Here the CDR3 reads CASSLRPGSYEQYF. The CDR3 DNA reads as TGTGCCAGCAGCTTGAGGCCGGGATCCTACGAGCAGTACTTC.

The chain uses TRBV19 and TRBJ1-6; no reliable D call. The CDR3 totals 15 residues. Germline V gene lookup returns CDR1 LNHDA and CDR2 SQIVND (reference sequence). Trimming removed 3 bases at V and 4 bases at J, with 10 bases between. The CDR3 sequence is CASSMGRGYNSPLHF. The CDR3 DNA reads as TGTGCCAGTAGTATGGGCCGGGGTTATAATTCACCCCTCCACTTT.

This clone was detected only a few times. This chain joins TRBV5-1 and TRBJ2-7; 7 positions match TRBD1. V lost 4 bases and J lost 2; bases outside the gene matches: 3. This CDR3 has 13 amino acids. CDR1 and CDR2 from the germline V gene are SGHRS and YFSETQ. CDR3: CASSLTGPYEQYF. The CDR3 DNA follows: TGCGCCAGCAGCCTGACAGGGCCCTACGAGCAGTACTTC. Looking up the rest from reference TRBV5-1 and TRBJ2-7 gives the full variable domain: KAGVTQTPRYLIKTRGQQVTLSCSPISGHRSVSWYQQTPGQGLQFLFEYFSETQRNKGNFPGRFSGRQFSNSRSEMNVSTLELGDSALYLCASSLTGPYEQYFGPGTRLTVT.

This chain links TRBV3-1 (or the pseudogene TRBV3-2) with TRBJ2-7; D is ambiguous. The CDR3 is 13 residues long. V was shortened by 0 bases and J by 3 bases, with 6 bases between the two germline ends. Germline CDR1 and CDR2: LGHDT and YNNKEL (reference sequence). CDR3 loop: CASSQESVYEQYF. The CDR3 bases are TGTGCCAGCAGCCAAGAGTCCGTCTACGAGCAGTACTTC.

Written as DNA, the CDR3 is TGTGCCAGCAGCCATCTAGCGGGGAGCCATGAGCAGTTCTTC. Amino acid sequence: CASSHLAGSHEQFF. The chain employs TRBV3-1 (or the pseudogene TRBV3-2) and TRBJ2-1; 9 bases match TRBD2. Germline-derived CDR1 and CDR2 are LGHDT and YNNKEL (reference sequence). The V segment lost 3 bases and the J segment 8 bases; nucleotides outside the gene matches: 5. CDR3 length: 14 amino acids.

Turning to this clone: The same CDR3 can be traced to other DNA sequences in this sample. J is TRBJ1-1 and V is TRBV2, with D tentatively TRBD1 (6 bases). The CDR3 sequence is 13 residues long. The germline V and J ends were trimmed by 2 bases and 4 bases, with 8 bases remaining between them. Germline CDR1 SNHLY, CDR2 FYNNEI. CDR3 sequence: CASSEQGSTEAFF. The CDR3, as DNA: TGTGCCAGCAGTGAACAGGGGTCCACTGAAGCTTTCTTT.

With regard to this clone: Other DNA sequences from this sample encode an identical CDR3 as well. The V call is TRBV6-5, the J call TRBJ1-2; D remains unclear. Trimming shortened V by 6 bases and J by 1 base, and 9 bases separated the two germline ends. This CDR3 is 13 amino acids long. The V gene's germline CDR1 is MNHEY and CDR2 SVGAGI. The CDR3 DNA sequence: TGTGCCAGCAGCCTGGAGGGTAACTATGGCTACACCTTC. Its protein product is CASSLEGNYGYTF.

V usage is TRBV29-1 and J usage is TRBJ1-1, with D possibly matching TRBD1 (6 bases). The V and J ends lost 4 bases and 4 bases respectively, with 19 bases between them. There are 15 residues in the CDR3. CDR1 is SQVTM and CDR2 is ANQGSEA in the germline V gene. CDR3 sequence (DNA): TGCAGCGTTGGGGTCAGGGGATCCAGCATCACTGAAGCTTTCTTT. Translation: CSVGVRGSSITEAFF.